These 29 T cell receptor beta chains were sequenced from one sample in a study of CXCR3-negative and CXCR3-positive naive CD8 T cells (dated by TCRdb to 2018 to 2020). Study-wide conclusions, independent of this receptor: TRB CDR3s from CXCR3-positive naive cells showed higher hydrophobicity (lower Kidera factor 4), lower energy, and higher strength and volume indices than CXCR3-negative naive cells.

The antigens these receptors bind are not known. Data came from a NextSeq 550. The Human TCR Profiling Kit (MiLaboratory) was used to prepare UMI-labeled 5' RACE TRB cDNA libraries. Each entry corresponds to one CDR3 protein sequence from reads that TCRdb reprocessed, and DNA is not given. The sample table gives 85,000 to 130,000 distinct CDR3 sequences. The ten largest clonotypes hold 0.3% to 0.4% of the sample. The material sequenced was naive CXCR3+ CD8+ T cells from blood. The cell subset or site label here, explained by the study, means: CD45RO-CCR7+CD27+CD95- naive CD8+ T cells expressing CXCR3 (TNR3+). Every receptor here comes from a human donor in good health. Some clones in this sample may be carry-over from other donors' samples.

J is TRBJ2-1 and V is TRBV7-9. CDR1 SEHNR and CDR2 FQNEAQ come from the germline V gene (reference sequence). The CDR3 totals 13 residues. The chain's CDR3 is CASSQPAVNEQFF.

The chain has TRBV28 and TRBJ2-7; the D gene TCRdb calls, TRBD2, cannot be checked with no DNA. This CDR3 has 13 residues. CDR1 MDHEN and CDR2 SYDVKM come from the germline V gene. CDR3 protein: CASGLGMALEQYF.

The chain joins TRBV9 to TRBJ2-1; checking the TCRdb D call of TRBD2 is not possible without DNA. The CDR3 loop spans 15 amino acids. Per the germline V gene, CDR1 is SGDLS and CDR2 is YYNGEE. The CDR3 reads CASSVEGGSYNEQFF.

This chain uses TRBV5-5 with TRBJ2-1; TCRdb designates TRBD2, a call that cannot be tested without DNA. This CDR3 has 14 residues. CDR1 and CDR2 from the germline V gene are SGHKS and YYEKEE (reference sequence). The CDR3 here is CASSPSGSVNEQFF.

The genes are TRBV29-1 and TRBJ1-2; no DNA is available, so the TRBD1 call from TCRdb remains unchecked. Per the germline V gene, CDR1 is SQVTM and CDR2 is ANQGSEA. CDR3 size: 18 residues. CDR3: CSVEDPISETGLGYGYTF. Full variable domain (outside the CDR3, taken from reference TRBV29-1 and TRBJ1-2): SAVISQKPSRDICQRGTSLTIQCQVDSQVTMMFWYRQQPGQSLTLIATANQGSEATYESGFVIDKFPISRPNLTFSTLTVSNMSPEDSSIYLCSVEDPISETGLGYGYTFGSGTRLTVV.

The V and J genes are TRBV4-1 and TRBJ2-1; without DNA, the TCRdb call of TRBD2 cannot be checked. The CDR3 sequence is 17 residues long. Germline V gene data show CDR1 as MGHRA and CDR2 as YSYEKL. CDR3 protein: CASSQDEGLAANNEQFF.

The rearrangement uses TRBV29-1 and TRBJ2-1; TCRdb's D call of TRBD2 is untestable without DNA. CDR3 length: 14 amino acids. Germline lookup yields CDR1 SQVTM and CDR2 ANQGSEA. This CDR3 is CSVSWTSGYNEQFF.

The V gene is TRBV7-9, the J gene TRBJ1-5; the TCRdb call, TRBD1, lacks DNA for checking. The length of the CDR3 is 13 residues. Germline values: CDR1 SEHNR, CDR2 FQNEAQ (reference sequence). This CDR3 reads CASSSRGDQPQHF.

The chain links TRBV7-2 to TRBJ2-1; the TCRdb D gene call, TRBD1, has no DNA to confirm it. CDR1 and CDR2 (germline): SGHTA, FQGNSA. The CDR3 is made up of 22 amino acids. The CDR3 sequence: CASSSLPGVWQGAAEGPNEQFF.

The chain couples TRBV21-1 to TRBJ2-7; absent DNA, TCRdb's TRBD2 call cannot be checked. TRBV21-1 is a listed pseudogene. CDR3 length: 17 residues. The CDR3 sequence is CASSKAPVAGSSGEQYF.

The chain combines TRBV28 with TRBJ2-7; the TRBD1 assignment by TCRdb is unverifiable without DNA. The CDR3 loop spans 13 amino acids. Germline CDR1 is MDHEN and CDR2 is SYDVKM. CDR3 loop: CASSLGDRYEQYF.

This chain connects TRBV3-1 to TRBJ1-2; TCRdb selects TRBD1, and the lack of DNA leaves this call unchecked. CDR3 length: 16 residues. Germline-derived CDR1 and CDR2 are LGHDT and YNNKEL (reference sequence). The CDR3 is CASSQDNRVYTYGYTF.

The genes are TRBV29-1 and TRBJ1-4. The CDR3 spans 13 residues. Germline lookup yields CDR1 SQVTM and CDR2 ANQGSEA. The CDR3 loop reads CCVRRGTNEKLFF.

The V and J genes are TRBV2 and TRBJ2-3; there is no DNA to check the TCRdb D call of TRBD1. Looked up from germline, CDR1 is SNHLY and CDR2 is FYNNEI. The CDR3 length is 14 residues. This chain's CDR3 is CASRWGGLTDTQYF.

This chain connects TRBV10-3 to TRBJ1-4; no DNA is available, so the TRBD1 call from TCRdb remains unchecked. The CDR3 has 12 amino acids. Germline V gene data show CDR1 as ENHRY and CDR2 as SYGVKD. CDR3 residues: CATKTGNEKLFF.

This chain links TRBV7-9 with TRBJ2-5; TCRdb returns TRBD1, unconfirmable since there is no DNA. CDR3 size: 17 residues. Germline CDR1 and CDR2: SEHNR and FQNEAQ (reference sequence). CDR3 protein: CASSLIPRDRRGETQYF. Filled out from reference TRBV7-9 and TRBJ2-5, the complete variable domain reads DTGVSQNPRHKITKRGQNVTFRCDPISEHNRLYWYRQTLGQGPEFLTYFQNEAQLEKSRLLSDRFSAERPKGSFSTLEIQRTEQGDSAMYLCASSLIPRDRRGETQYFGPGTRLLVL.

The gene calls are TRBV9 and TRBJ2-3; TCRdb picks TRBD2, but there is no DNA to check that call. Germline loops: CDR1 SGDLS, CDR2 YYNGEE. The CDR3 is 16 amino acids. The CDR3 loop is CASSLQTRGTTDTQYF.

The rearrangement uses TRBV18 and TRBJ2-2; the D call from TCRdb, TRBD2, cannot be confirmed without DNA. Per germline, CDR1 KGHSH and CDR2 LQKENI. The CDR3 has 15 amino acids. This CDR3 is CASSPPTSAAGELFF.

The V and J genes are TRBV28 and TRBJ1-2; with no DNA, the TCRdb D assignment of TRBD1 cannot be verified. The CDR3 has 14 residues. CDR1 is MDHEN and CDR2 is SYDVKM in the germline V gene. The CDR3 loop reads CASSFGGTNYGYTF.

V usage is TRBV7-9 and J usage is TRBJ2-1; TCRdb's D call, TRBD2, is unchecked because there is no DNA. The CDR3 runs 15 residues. Germline loops: CDR1 SEHNR, CDR2 FQNEAQ (reference sequence). The CDR3 loop is CASSALAGGRNEQFF.

The V and J genes are TRBV7-9 and TRBJ2-7. There are 15 residues in the CDR3. The germline V gene encodes CDR1 SEHNR and CDR2 FQNEAQ (reference sequence). The CDR3 spells CASSSQVRSPYEQYF.

The V and J genes are TRBV7-6 and TRBJ2-7. This CDR3 has 13 residues. Germline lookup yields CDR1 SGHVS and CDR2 FNYEAQ. CDR3 sequence reads: CASSLFGGYEQYF. The variable domain in full, with the rest retrieved from reference TRBV7-6 and TRBJ2-7, is GAGVSQSPRYKVTKRGQDVALRCDPISGHVSLYWYRQALGQGPEFLTYFNYEAQQDKSGLPNDRFSAERPEGSISTLTIQRTEQRDSAMYRCASSLFGGYEQYFGPGTRLTVT.

CDR3 sequence: CATQRGRFNYGYTF. The chain is built from TRBV24-1 and TRBJ1-2; without DNA, the TCRdb call of TRBD1 cannot be checked. This CDR3 has 14 residues. Germline lookup yields CDR1 KGHDR and CDR2 SFDVKD.

V gene TRBV28 combines with J gene TRBJ1-2; TCRdb indicates TRBD1, and absent DNA this call remains unverified. This CDR3 spans 13 amino acids. The germline gives CDR1 MDHEN, CDR2 SYDVKM. CDR3: CASSLHRGYGYTF.

The V and J genes are TRBV29-1 and TRBJ1-1. Germline V gives CDR1 SQVTM, CDR2 ANQGSEA. The CDR3 length is 14 residues. This CDR3 is CSVEARGRNTEAFF.

V usage is TRBV7-8 and J usage is TRBJ2-7. Germline-derived CDR1 and CDR2 are SGHVS and FQNEAQ. The CDR3 totals 12 residues. The CDR3 region is CASSSGRNWVYF.

The rearrangement joins TRBV7-9 to TRBJ1-1; TCRdb names TRBD1, which stays unverified in the absence of DNA. The CDR3 is 13 amino acids. Germline CDR1 and CDR2: SEHNR and FQNEAQ (reference sequence). CDR3 region: CASSLEPTVEAFF.

This sequence joins TRBV7-9 and TRBJ1-1; TCRdb names TRBD1, which stays unverified in the absence of DNA. This CDR3 is built from 16 residues. Germline loops: CDR1 SEHNR, CDR2 FQNEAQ (reference sequence). Here the CDR3 reads CASSSNRQGVNTEAFF.

V is TRBV12-3 or TRBV12-4 and J is TRBJ2-4. The CDR3 extends over 17 amino acids. The CDR3 reads CASSDVAQFLAKNIQYF.